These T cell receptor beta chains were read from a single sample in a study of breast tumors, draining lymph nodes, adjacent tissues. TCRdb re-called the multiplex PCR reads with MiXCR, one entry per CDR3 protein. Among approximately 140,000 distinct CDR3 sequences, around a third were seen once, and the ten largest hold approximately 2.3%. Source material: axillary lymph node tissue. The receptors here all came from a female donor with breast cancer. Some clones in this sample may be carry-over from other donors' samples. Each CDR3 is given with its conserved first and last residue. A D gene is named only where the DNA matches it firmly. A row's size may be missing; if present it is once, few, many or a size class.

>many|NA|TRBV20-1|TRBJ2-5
CSARFETQYF
TGCAGTGCTAGATTTGAGACCCAGTACTTC
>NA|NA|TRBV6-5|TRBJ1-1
CASSNDPTGNTEAFF
TGTGCCAGCAGTAACGACCCGACAGGGAACACTGAAGCTTTCTTT
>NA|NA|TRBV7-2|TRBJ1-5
CASSLETERYQPPHF
TGTGCCAGCAGCTTAGAAACAGAACGGTATCAGCCCCCGCATTTT
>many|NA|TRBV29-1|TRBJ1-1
CSVGTGNTEAFF
TGCAGCGTTGGCACAGGGAACACTGAAGCTTTCTTT
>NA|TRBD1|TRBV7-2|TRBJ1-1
CASSEQGTTEAFF
TGTGCCAGCAGCGAACAGGGGACCACTGAAGCTTTCTTT
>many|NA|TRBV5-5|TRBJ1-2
CASGVDGYTF
TGTGCCAGCGGGGTGGATGGCTACACCTTC
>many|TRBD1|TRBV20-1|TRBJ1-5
CSALQGGRSNQPQHF
TGCAGTGCTCTGCAGGGGGGTAGGAGCAATCAGCCCCAGCATTTT
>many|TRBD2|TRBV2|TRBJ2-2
CASSAQGLGTGELFF
TGTGCCAGCAGTGCGCAGGGACTAGGAACCGGGGAGCTGTTTTTT
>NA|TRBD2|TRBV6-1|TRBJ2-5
CASIGGLVGAGGETQYF
TGTGCCAGCATAGGGGGACTAGTGGGGGCCGGGGGAGAGACCCAGTACTTC
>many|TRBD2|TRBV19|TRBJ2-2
CASSIEAGANTGELFF
TGTGCCAGTAGTATAGAGGCGGGGGCGAACACCGGGGAGCTGTTTTTT
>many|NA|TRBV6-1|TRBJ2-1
CALKGAGFNEQFF
TGTGCCCTAAAGGGAGCAGGGTTTAATGAGCAGTTCTTC
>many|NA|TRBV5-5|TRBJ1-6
CASTFTTGIYNSPLHF
TGTGCCAGCACCTTTACAACAGGGATATATAATTCACCCCTCCACTTT
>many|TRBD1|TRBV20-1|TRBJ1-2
CSASGQGDNYGYTF
TGCAGTGCTAGTGGACAGGGAGATAACTATGGCTACACCTTC
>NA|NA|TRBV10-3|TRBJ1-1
CAINGGGNTEAFF
TGTGCCATCAACGGGGGGGGGAACACTGAAGCTTTCTTT
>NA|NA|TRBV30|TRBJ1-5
CAWERGARETQHF
TGTGCCTGGGAGCGGGGGGCTAGGGAGACCCAGCATTTT
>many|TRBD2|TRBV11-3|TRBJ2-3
CASSLRRTSSSDTQYF
TGTGCCAGCAGCTTACGTCGGACTAGCAGCTCAGATACGCAGTATTTT
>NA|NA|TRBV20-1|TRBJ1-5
CSASLEGKNQPQHF
TGCAGTGCTAGCTTGGAAGGGAAAAACCAGCCCCAGCATTTT
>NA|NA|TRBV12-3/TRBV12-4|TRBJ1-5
CASSVSANGNQPQHF
TGTGCCAGCAGCGTTTCGGCTAATGGCAATCAGCCCCAGCATTTT
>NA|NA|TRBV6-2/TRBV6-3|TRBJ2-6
CASSLGDQGRSSGANVLTF
TGTGCCAGCAGTCTAGGGGACCAGGGACGGAGCTCTGGGGCCAACGTCCTGACTTTC
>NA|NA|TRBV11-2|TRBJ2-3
CASIQTSSTDTQYF
TGTGCCAGCATACAGACTTCTAGCACAGATACGCAGTATTTT
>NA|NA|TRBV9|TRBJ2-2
CASSVRTELYTGELFF
TGTGCCAGCAGCGTCAGGACAGAGTTGTACACCGGGGAGCTGTTTTTT
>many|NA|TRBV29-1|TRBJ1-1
CSVGGSAGVSTEAFF
TGCAGCGTTGGTGGATCGGCAGGGGTGAGCACTGAAGCTTTCTTT
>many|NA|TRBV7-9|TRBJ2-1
CASSLAAGTYNEQFF
TGTGCCAGCAGCTTAGCGGCAGGGACCTACAATGAGCAGTTCTTC
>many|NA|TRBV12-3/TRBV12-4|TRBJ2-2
CASTSDRRLAVTGELFF
TGTGCCAGCACCTCAGACAGGAGACTAGCAGTGACCGGGGAGCTGTTTTTT
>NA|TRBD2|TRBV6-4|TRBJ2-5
CASSPSGGGQETQYF
TGTGCCAGCAGTCCCAGCGGGGGGGGCCAAGAGACCCAGTACTTC
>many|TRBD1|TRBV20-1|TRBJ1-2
CSAIQGATTYGYTF
TGCAGTGCAATACAGGGGGCAACGACCTATGGCTACACCTTC
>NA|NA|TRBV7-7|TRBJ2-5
CASSLGTYPAETRYF
TGTGCTAGCAGCTTAGGGACCTACCCGGCAGAGACCCGGTACTTC
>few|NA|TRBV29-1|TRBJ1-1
CSVAGTNTEAFF
TGCAGCGTTGCCGGGACAAACACTGAAGCTTTCTTT
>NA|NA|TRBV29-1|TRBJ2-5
CSATKTQYF
TGCAGCGCCACCAAGACCCAGTACTTC
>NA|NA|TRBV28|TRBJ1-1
CASSLGQLNTEAFF
TGTGCCAGCAGCCTTGGACAGCTGAACACTGAAGCTTTCTTT
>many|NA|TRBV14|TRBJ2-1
CASSLLGQFF
TGTGCCAGCAGCCTTCTAGGTCAGTTCTTC
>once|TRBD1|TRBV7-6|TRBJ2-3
CASSLGAGGMLDTQYF
TGTGCCAGCAGCTTAGGGGCAGGGGGCATGTTAGATACGCAGTATTTT
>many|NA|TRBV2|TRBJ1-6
CATRGVITGSPLHF
TGTGCCACAAGGGGGGTAATTACCGGCTCACCCCTCCACTTT
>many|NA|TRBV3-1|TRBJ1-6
CASSPLSDGTSPLHF
TGTGCCAGCAGCCCTCTATCTGATGGGACTTCACCCCTCCACTTT
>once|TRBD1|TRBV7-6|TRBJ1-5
CASSQGQGEQPQHF
TGTGCCAGCAGCCAGGGACAGGGAGAGCAGCCCCAGCATTTT
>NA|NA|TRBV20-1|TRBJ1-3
CSALRRGNTIYF
TGCAGTGCTCTACGTCGGGGGAACACCATATATTTT
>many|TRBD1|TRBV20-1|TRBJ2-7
CSARESGTGGYEQYF
TGCAGTGCTAGAGAATCCGGGACAGGCGGCTACGAGCAGTACTTC
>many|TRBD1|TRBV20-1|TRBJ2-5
CSARDRQETQYF
TGCAGTGCCAGGGACAGACAAGAGACCCAGTACTTC
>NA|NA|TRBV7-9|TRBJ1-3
CASSLLQDTIYF
TGTGCCAGCAGCTTACTTCAGGACACCATATATTTT
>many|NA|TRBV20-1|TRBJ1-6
CSAPGPGNPGDSPLHF
TGCAGTGCCCCTGGGCCGGGGAACCCTGGGGATTCACCCCTCCACTTT
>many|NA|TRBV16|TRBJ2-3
CASKAGRRTDTQYF
TGTGCCAGCAAGGCAGGAAGGCGGACAGATACGCAGTATTTT
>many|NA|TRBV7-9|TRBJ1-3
CASSLGQAISGNTIYF
TGTGCCAGCAGCTTAGGACAGGCAATCTCTGGAAACACCATATATTTT
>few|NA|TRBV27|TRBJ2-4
CASSSQGLVKNIQYF
TGTGCCAGCAGTTCCCAGGGACTGGTCAAAAACATTCAGTACTTC
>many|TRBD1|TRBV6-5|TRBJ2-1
CASSRRTGTGGHEQFF
TGTGCCAGCAGCAGAAGAACCGGGACAGGGGGGCATGAGCAGTTCTTC
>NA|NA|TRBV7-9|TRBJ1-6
CASSRTDYNSPLHF
TGTGCCAGCAGCCGGACGGATTATAATTCACCCCTCCACTTT
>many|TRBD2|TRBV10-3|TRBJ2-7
CAISELAGSAYEQYF
TGTGCCATCAGTGAGCTAGCGGGGTCCGCCTACGAGCAGTACTTC
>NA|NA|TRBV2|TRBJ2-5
CASKLAWTGETQYF
TGTGCCAGCAAACTCGCGTGGACCGGGGAGACCCAGTACTTC
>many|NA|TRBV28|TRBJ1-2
CASSLRTENYGYTF
TGTGCCAGCAGTTTACGGACAGAGAACTATGGCTACACCTTC
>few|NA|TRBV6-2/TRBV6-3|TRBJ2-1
CASSHSTGGHGEQFF
TGTGCCAGCAGTCACTCGACGGGGGGACATGGGGAGCAGTTCTTC
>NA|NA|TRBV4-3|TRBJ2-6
CASSQLPASSGANVLTF
TGCGCCAGCAGCCAGCTCCCTGCAAGCTCTGGGGCCAACGTCCTGACTTTC
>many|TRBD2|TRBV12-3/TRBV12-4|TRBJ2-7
CASSFVGGTLGEQYF
TGTGCCAGCAGTTTCGTGGGGGGGACCCTAGGCGAGCAGTACTTC
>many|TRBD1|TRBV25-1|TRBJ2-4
CASSAQTGTKNIQYF
TGTGCCAGCAGTGCCCAGACAGGGACCAAAAACATTCAGTACTTC
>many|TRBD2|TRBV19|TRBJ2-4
CASSSLAGGQLAKNIQYF
TGTGCCAGTAGTAGCTTAGCGGGGGGGCAACTAGCCAAAAACATTCAGTACTTC
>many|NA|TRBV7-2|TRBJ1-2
CASSFGPLNYGYTF
TGTGCCAGCAGCTTCGGACCTTTAAACTATGGCTACACCTTC
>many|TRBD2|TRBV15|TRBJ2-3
CATSRDRLAGDTQYF
TGTGCCACCAGCAGAGATCGGCTAGCGGGGGATACGCAGTATTTT
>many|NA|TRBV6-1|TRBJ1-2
CASIKPIQLNYGYTF
TGTGCCAGCATAAAGCCGATACAGTTGAACTATGGCTACACCTTC
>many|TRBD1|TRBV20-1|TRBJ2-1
CSARDRSSRGRYNEQFF
TGCAGTGCTAGAGATCGCTCGTCCAGGGGGAGATACAATGAGCAGTTCTTC